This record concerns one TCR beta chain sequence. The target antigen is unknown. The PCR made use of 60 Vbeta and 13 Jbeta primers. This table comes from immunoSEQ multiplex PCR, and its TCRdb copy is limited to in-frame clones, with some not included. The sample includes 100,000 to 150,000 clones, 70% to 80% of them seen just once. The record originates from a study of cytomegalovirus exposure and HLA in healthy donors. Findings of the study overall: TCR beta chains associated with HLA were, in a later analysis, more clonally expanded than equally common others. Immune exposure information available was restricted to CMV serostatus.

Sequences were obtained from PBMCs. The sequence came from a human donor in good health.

In nucleotides, the CDR3 is TGTGCCAGCAGCCAAACACGGGACAGCTACGAGCAGTACTTC. Protein product: CASSQTRDSYEQYF. The J gene is TRBJ2-7, the V gene TRBV4-2, with TRBD1 matching 7 bases. The CDR3 totals 14 residues. Unmatched junction bases numbered 4, after V lost 2 bases and J lost 3 bases. Germline CDR1 and CDR2: LGHNA and YNFKEQ.